Following are 28 T cell receptor beta chains from one sample sequenced in a study of vaccination effects on CD4 cells after COVID-19. Method: immunoSEQ multiplex PCR; TCRdb's copy keeps in-frame clones and lacks some. The table has roughly 59,000 clones, 60% to 80% seen once; the top ten hold roughly 2%. Sequencing in the ViraFEST assay came after antigen-specific CD4+ T cells had been expanded with viral peptide pools, which were used to stimulate PBMC. Following culture for approximately ten days, CD4+ T cells were isolated. Vaccine administered to participants consisted of two doses of either BNT162b2 or mRNA-1273. No antigens are known for them. This material consisted of CD4+ T cells from PBMCs cultured with HCoV-OC43 spike peptides, taken after COVID-19 vaccination. Subset reported: HCoV-OC43 spike overlapping peptide pool stimulation. All receptors derive from a human donor who received a COVID-19 vaccine.

The chain employs TRBV6-2 or TRBV6-3 and TRBJ2-7; 7 bases match TRBD1. The CDR3 is made up of 13 amino acids. Germline-derived CDR1 and CDR2 are MNHEY and SVGEGT. With 5 bases clipped from V and 2 bases from J, the junction kept 3 bases outside the gene matches. The CDR3 loop is CASSLGTAYEQYV. As DNA, the CDR3 is TGTGCCAGCAGTCTAGGGACAGCCTACGAGCAGTACGTC.

The chain is built from TRBV29-1 and TRBJ1-1; D unresolved. V was trimmed by 6 bases and J by 1 base, leaving 6 bases between them. This CDR3 is built from 11 residues. CDR1 and CDR2 (germline): SQVTM, ANQGSEA. The CDR3 nucleotides are TGCAGCGTGCACAAGAACACTGAAGCTTTCTTT. It yields the protein CSVHKNTEAFF.

The chain couples TRBV6-5 to TRBJ1-3; the D gene is possibly TRBD1 (6 bases). CDR3 length: 13 amino acids. The germline CDR1 and CDR2 sequences are MNHEY and SVGAGI. V was pared by 9 bases and J by 4 bases, with 13 bases between. For the CDR3, the DNA is TGTGCCAGTGTACAGGGATCCGGAAACACCATATATTTT. It codes for CASVQGSGNTIYF.

J is TRBJ2-7 and V is TRBV6-5, with D tentatively TRBD1 or TRBD2 (5 bases each). V lost 6 bases, J lost 5 bases, and 17 bases lay in between. The CDR3 is made up of 14 amino acids. Germline values: CDR1 MNHEY, CDR2 SVGAGI. CDR3 protein: CASSRVGGLNEQYV. CDR3 DNA: TGTGCCAGCAGCAGGGTTGGGGGATTGAACGAGCAGTACGTC.

The CDR3, as DNA: TGTGCCAGCAGCCCCCGGGATCCTAATGAAAAACTGTTTTTT. Translated, it gives CASSPRDPNEKLFF. The chain has TRBV6-5 and TRBJ1-4; no firm D call. This CDR3 contains 14 residues. Germline V lookup: CDR1 MNHEY, CDR2 SVGAGI. V shed 6 bases and J shed 3 bases, with 11 bases lying between them.

A single count supports this clone. The chain combines TRBV9 with TRBJ2-3; D possibly matches TRBD1 or TRBD2 (5 bases each). The CDR3 is 17 amino acids. Trimming took 0 bases from V and 3 from J, leaving 17 bases between them. In germline, CDR1 is SGDLS, CDR2 YYNGEE. CDR3 sequence: CASSVGSWGSSTDTQYF. CDR3 DNA: TGTGCCAGCAGCGTAGGTAGTTGGGGGTCGAGTACAGATACGCAGTATTTT.

The chain recombines TRBV24-1 with TRBJ2-3, with D perhaps TRBD1 (5 bases). Deletions cut 4 bases from V and 1 base from J, with 11 bases between. The CDR3 sequence is 15 residues long. Per the germline V gene, CDR1 is KGHDR and CDR2 is SFDVKD. The CDR3 sequence: CATSDGWGGTDTQYF. CDR3 nucleotide sequence: TGTGCCACCAGTGACGGGTGGGGCGGCACAGATACGCAGTATTTT.

The chain is built from TRBV30 and TRBJ1-3; D is unresolved. V shed 0 bases and J shed 3 bases, with 12 bases lying between them. The germline V gene has CDR1 GTSNPN and CDR2 SVGIG (reference sequence). The CDR3 is 15 amino acids. The CDR3 protein is CAWSVFATDGNTIYF. In nucleotides, the CDR3 is TGTGCCTGGAGTGTATTCGCGACGGATGGAAACACCATATATTTT.

The table lists this clone with a count of one. The chain recombines TRBV5-6 with TRBJ1-1; D is perhaps TRBD1 (5 bases). The CDR3 totals 13 residues. Trimming cost V 1 base and J 8 bases, with 12 bases left between them. Germline values: CDR1 SGHDT, CDR2 YYEEEE. The CDR3 nucleotides are TGTGCCAGCAGCTTGATACAGCGGGGGGAAGCTTTCTTT. Encoded protein: CASSLIQRGEAFF.

The rearrangement links TRBV3-1 (or the pseudogene TRBV3-2) to TRBJ1-2; D remains ambiguous. Trimming shortened V by 1 base and J by 7 bases, and 10 bases separated the two germline ends. The CDR3 is 13 amino acids. CDR1 and CDR2 (germline): LGHDT, YNNKEL (reference sequence). CDR3 DNA sequence: TGTGCCAGCAGCCAAGGGACGGTGGGTGGCTACACCTTC. This codes for CASSQGTVGGYTF.

J is TRBJ2-3 and V is TRBV27; tentative D call: TRBD2 (7 bases). CDR3 length: 14 residues. The V end was cut by 9 bases, the J end by 2 bases, with 15 bases between. CDR1 and CDR2 from the germline V gene are MNHEY and SMNVEV (reference sequence). CDR3 nucleotide sequence: TGTGCCAGTCGGGGGGCGGGGCCCACAGATACGCAGTATTTT. The encoded protein is CASRGAGPTDTQYF.

As DNA, the CDR3 is TGTGCCAGCAGTCCCCCCGGGGGGAACACTGAAGCTTTCTTT. Protein sequence: CASSPPGGNTEAFF. This rearrangement joins TRBV28 to TRBJ1-1, with D perhaps TRBD1 (5 bases). The germline V gene encodes CDR1 MDHEN and CDR2 SYDVKM. The CDR3 extends over 14 amino acids. V was trimmed by 5 bases and J by 1 base, leaving 11 bases between them.

This rearrangement joins TRBV24-1 to TRBJ2-2, with TRBD1 identical over 8 bases. Germline V gives CDR1 KGHDR, CDR2 SFDVKD. V lost 6 bases to trimming and J lost 4 bases; unmatched junction nucleotides: 6. The CDR3 is 15 amino acids. The CDR3 sequence is CATSRQGAATGELFF. The DNA for the CDR3 is TGTGCCACCAGTCGGCAGGGGGCTGCCACCGGGGAGCTGTTTTTT.

Remarks on this clone: The junction shows a germline mismatch at one end, possibly a read error. The chain joins TRBV6-5 to TRBJ1-6; D is unclear. Germline CDR1 MNHEY, CDR2 SVGAGI. CDR3 length: 12 residues. The CDR3 here is CASSSFNSPLHF. CDR3 in DNA: TGTGCCAGCAGTTCCTTTAATTCACCCCTCCACTTT.

This chain links TRBV19 with TRBJ2-5, with 10 bases lining up with TRBD1. This CDR3 region has 16 residues. V dropped 2 bases and J dropped 3; count of bases not matched to a gene: 6. Per the germline V gene, CDR1 is LNHDA and CDR2 is SQIVND (reference sequence). The DNA of the CDR3 is TGTGCCAGTAGTATACGTCGGACAGGGGGTAAAGAGACCCAGTACTTC. As protein: CASSIRRTGGKETQYF.

The table lists this clone with a few counts. This chain connects TRBV10-3 to TRBJ1-5; D unresolved. CDR1 ENHRY and CDR2 SYGVKD come from the germline V gene. The CDR3 length is 14 residues. V lost 1 base, J lost 4 bases, and 8 bases lay in between. CDR3 coding DNA: TGTGCCATCAGTGAGTTTGGCAGTAATCAGCCCCAGCATTTT. Amino acid sequence: CAISEFGSNQPQHF.

This chain joins TRBV6-5 and TRBJ2-3; 10 positions agree with TRBD2. Germline CDR1 and CDR2: MNHEY and SVGAGI. V gave up 0 bases and J gave up 4 bases; unmatched junction bases: 4. The CDR3 covers 16 residues. CDR3 nucleotides: TGTGCCAGCAGTTACTCGGGGACTAGCGTACCAGATACGCAGTATTTT. This sequence encodes CASSYSGTSVPDTQYF.

The rearrangement uses TRBV19 and TRBJ2-3; 7 bases are a match to TRBD2. CDR3 length equals 14 residues. J lost 3 bases, V lost 10 bases, and 10 bases had no gene match. The germline CDR1 and CDR2 sequences are LNHDA and SQIVND (reference sequence). Written as DNA, the CDR3 is TGTGCCATCGCCGAAGGGAGGGGAACAGATACGCAGTATTTT. Protein sequence: CAIAEGRGTDTQYF.

V usage is TRBV2 and J usage is TRBJ2-5, with D perhaps matching TRBD2 (6 bases). The CDR3 loop spans 15 amino acids. The V and J ends lost 8 bases and 3 bases respectively, with 19 bases between them. Germline assignment: CDR1 SNHLY and CDR2 FYNNEI. CDR3 amino acids: CASLRSRGPEETQYF. CDR3 nucleotide sequence: TGTGCCAGCCTCCGCTCGCGGGGCCCCGAAGAGACCCAGTACTTC.

This clone was observed a few times. V gene TRBV5-1 combines with J gene TRBJ2-3; D call uncertain. With 7 bases removed from V and 5 bases from J, the gap between germline ends came to 14 bases. The germline gives CDR1 SGHRS, CDR2 YFSETQ. The CDR3 spans 13 residues. The CDR3 bases are TGCGCCAGCTTCAGGATTAGTGGAGATACGCAGTATTTT. Its protein is CASFRISGDTQYF.

This clone was seen more than once but under ten times. The V and J genes are TRBV19 and TRBJ1-5; tentative D call: TRBD1 (5 bases). This CDR3 spans 12 amino acids. CDR1 and CDR2 (germline): LNHDA, SQIVND (reference sequence). V lost 6 bases to trimming and J lost 7 bases, with 10 bases between them. The CDR3 protein is CASSRRGQPQHF. The CDR3 DNA follows: TGTGCCAGTAGCCGGCGGGGGCAGCCCCAGCATTTT.

V gene TRBV24-1 combines with J gene TRBJ2-1; tentatively, D is TRBD2 (6 bases). Germline V lookup: CDR1 KGHDR, CDR2 SFDVKD. The length of the CDR3 is 14 residues. V dropped 5 bases and J dropped 6 bases, with 13 bases sitting between them. In DNA form, the CDR3 reads TGTGCCACCAGTGCTGGACTACCCGGCAATGAGCAGTTCTTC. Its protein is CATSAGLPGNEQFF.

The chain recombines TRBV10-3 with TRBJ2-3; 7 bases match TRBD2. V was pared by 6 bases and J by 6 bases, with 3 bases of the junction left unmatched. The CDR3 consists of 12 residues. Germline lookup yields CDR1 ENHRY and CDR2 SYGVKD. CDR3 region: CAIRGRGDTQYF. The CDR3 DNA reads as TGTGCCATCAGGGGGCGGGGGGATACGCAGTATTTT.

The V gene is TRBV7-8, the J gene TRBJ2-1; 16 bases line up with TRBD2. There are 17 residues in the CDR3. The V gene's germline CDR1 is SGHVS and CDR2 FQNEAQ. V lost 6 bases to trimming and J lost 4 bases; unmatched junction nucleotides: 6. The CDR3 DNA follows: TGTGCCAGCAGGGGGACTAGCGGGGGGGAGTCGTACAATGAGCAGTTCTTC. Its translation is CASRGTSGGESYNEQFF.

The rearrangement links TRBV7-3 to TRBJ1-3; D possibly corresponds to TRBD1 (5 bases). The CDR3 sequence is 18 residues long. The germline V and J ends were trimmed by 5 bases and 1 base, with 21 bases remaining between them. Germline CDR1 is SGHTA and CDR2 is FQGTGA. For the CDR3, the DNA is TGTGCCAGCAGCCCGGGCCCCCAGGGCCCGGGATCTGGAAACACCATATATTTT. It is translated as CASSPGPQGPGSGNTIYF.

V is TRBV5-1 and J is TRBJ2-3; weak D call: TRBD1 (6 bases). The CDR3 extends over 15 amino acids. Trimming left V 0 bases short and J 1 base short, with 9 bases between. The V gene's germline CDR1 is SGHRS and CDR2 YFSETQ. CDR3 nucleotide sequence: TGCGCCAGCAGCTTGGGAGCAGGGGGCACAGATACGCAGTATTTT. Residues: CASSLGAGGTDTQYF.

The chain uses TRBV19 and TRBJ1-6; maybe TRBD1 (5 bases). The V end lost 9 bases, the J end lost 2 bases, and 14 bases lay between the germline ends. The CDR3 has 15 residues. Germline V gene sequence: CDR1 LNHDA, CDR2 SQIVND (reference sequence). This CDR3 is CASGGGPTYNSPLHF. The CDR3 nucleotides read TGTGCCAGCGGCGGGGGTCCGACCTATAATTCACCCCTCCACTTT.

The J gene is TRBJ2-5, the V gene TRBV6-5; D perhaps matches TRBD1 (5 bases). Germline CDR1 MNHEY, CDR2 SVGAGI. The CDR3 runs to 14 residues. V was trimmed by 7 bases and J by 5 bases, leaving 17 bases between them. The CDR3 DNA reads TGTGCCAGCAACGCAGACAGTGCCGCGGAGACCCAGTACTTC. It encodes CASNADSAAETQYF.